This T cell receptor beta chain was retrieved from a study of Ad26.COV2.S vaccination and SARS-CoV-2 variants. Study at large: Vaccine-arm donor from the placebo-controlled COV1001 Ad26.COV2.S trial. The vaccine Ad26.COV2.S was put into the muscle once, or twice with 56 days between.

Study conclusions and caveats: Comparable non-spike TCR breadth was observed in vaccine and placebo recipients.

Treatment noted: some 19 received Ad26.COV2.S at low or high dose, single or two shots; about 5 received placebo; per-sample allocation not given. Sampling took place 63 days after the first vaccine or placebo injection. Vaccination employed an Ad26 vector expressing the Wuhan-strain SARS-CoV-2 spike. The repertoire was sequenced with immunoSEQ multiplex PCR; TCRdb's copy has only in-frame clones and lacks some. The data show approximately 360,000 clones, 83% seen once. As concerns this clone: Antigen: not known.

This clonotype was obtained from a person aged 18-65 years who received the Ad26.COV2.S COVID-19 vaccine or a placebo. The sample here was peripheral blood, taken in a trial of Ad26.COV2.S vaccine versus placebo.

CDR3 residues: CASSLDVNRGRTIYF. For the CDR3, the DNA is TGTGCCAGCAGCTTAGATGTTAACAGGGGACGGACCATATATTTT. V usage is TRBV7-2 and J usage is TRBJ1-3; 7 nucleotides align to TRBD1. CDR3 length equals 15 residues. Trimming removed 1 base from V and 10 bases from J; junction bases left unmatched: 10. Germline CDR1 and CDR2: SGHTA and FQGNSA.